The next 28 T cell receptor beta chains were all read from a single sample in a study of beta chain features in type 1 diabetes. The isolated RNA, all of it, was reverse transcribed, so expressed TCRB transcripts were what got sequenced. The assay was immunoSEQ multiplex PCR, and TCRdb's table has in-frame clones only and misses some. The sample gives under 400,000 clones, less than 15% of which show up once; approximately 7% is in the top ten. Sequencing input: central memory CD4+ T cells from blood. These TCRs come from a man under 40 in good health.

In its sample, this clone was seen a few times. The chain carries TRBV5-1 and TRBJ1-2; TRBD1 matches 7 bases. The germline V gene has CDR1 SGHRS and CDR2 YFSETQ. V was pared by 0 bases and J by 8 bases, with 13 bases of the junction left unmatched. This CDR3 region has 16 residues. CDR3 residues: CASSLASLRSGGGYTF. CDR3 DNA: TGCGCCAGCAGCTTGGCTTCCCTGCGGTCAGGGGGAGGCTACACCTTC.

This clone was seen ten or more times. V usage is TRBV9 and J usage is TRBJ2-1, with 9 bases matching TRBD2. J gave up 6 bases and V 3 bases, and 4 bases lay outside the gene matches. Germline values: CDR1 SGDLS, CDR2 YYNGEE. The CDR3 is 14 amino acids. The CDR3 sequence: CASSASGMSNEQFF. Written as DNA, the CDR3 is TGTGCCAGCAGCGCTAGCGGGATGAGCAATGAGCAGTTCTTC.

The J gene is TRBJ2-5, the V gene TRBV4-3, with D uncertain. This CDR3 is built from 12 residues. Germline V gene data show CDR1 as LGHNA and CDR2 as YSLEER. Trimming pared 10 bases from V and 2 bases from J, leaving 11 bases between. CDR3 bases: TGCGCCACCCAAGGAGAGCAAGAGACCCAGTACTTC. It encodes CATQGEQETQYF.

The chain employs TRBV6-1 and TRBJ1-1; D call uncertain. The V gene lost 6 bases and the J gene lost 5 bases, with 16 bases spanning the gap. Germline V gives CDR1 MNHNS, CDR2 SASEGT. The CDR3 has 14 residues. The CDR3 loop is CASRVLLEGTEAFF. The CDR3 region has the DNA TGTGCCAGCAGGGTCCTTTTAGAGGGAACTGAAGCTTTCTTT.

This clone turned up a few times. The chain employs TRBV7-2 and TRBJ1-1; the D gene is possibly TRBD1 (5 bases). V lost 5 bases to trimming and J lost 8 bases, with 15 bases between them. Germline CDR1 reads SGHTA; CDR2 reads FQGNSA. This CDR3 is 13 amino acids long. The CDR3 DNA reads TGTGCCAGCAGCCCAAAACGGGGGACCGAAGCTTTCTTT. Translation gives CASSPKRGTEAFF.

This chain joins TRBV11-3 and TRBJ1-5; 7 bases align to TRBD1. The germline V gene has CDR1 SGHNT and CDR2 YENEEA. Trimming at V came to 0 bases and at J to 2 bases, leaving 1 base not matched to a gene. This CDR3 region has 15 residues. The CDR3 here is CASSLEGGRNQPQHF. The CDR3 bases are TGTGCCAGCAGCTTAGAAGGGGGCCGCAATCAGCCCCAGCATTTT.

The sample holds a few counts of this clone. This chain links TRBV27 with TRBJ1-1; D ambiguous. The CDR3 extends over 13 amino acids. Germline-derived CDR1 and CDR2 are MNHEY and SMNVEV (reference sequence). Trimming took off 4 bases at V and 1 base at J, with 7 bases between the two ends. CDR3 region: CASSSSRNTEAFF. The CDR3 DNA reads as TGTGCCAGCAGTTCTAGCAGGAACACTGAAGCTTTCTTT.

The genes are TRBV2 and TRBJ2-7, with a possible D match to TRBD2 (5 bases). Germline loops: CDR1 SNHLY, CDR2 FYNNEI. CDR3 length equals 14 residues. Trimming took off 2 bases at V and 1 base at J, with 9 bases between the two ends. In DNA, the CDR3 is TGTGCCAGCAGTGAACTCCGACTATCCTACGAGCAGTACGTC. Encoded protein: CASSELRLSYEQYV.

This clone was seen a handful of times. The chain recombines TRBV2 with TRBJ2-3, with D tentatively TRBD2 (6 bases). The ends were cut back, 2 bases at V and 4 bases at J, with 16 bases in the middle. CDR1 is SNHLY, CDR2 FYNNEI, per germline. The CDR3 runs 16 residues. The chain's CDR3 is CASSETGAGWADTQYF. The DNA for the CDR3 is TGTGCCAGCAGTGAAACCGGAGCGGGTTGGGCAGATACGCAGTATTTT.

This clone was detected a few times. The V and J genes are TRBV11-2 and TRBJ2-3; TRBD2 agrees at 8 bases. Germline assignment: CDR1 SGHAT and CDR2 FQNNGV. CDR3 length: 16 amino acids. V lost 3 bases, J lost 4 bases, and 9 bases stayed unmatched. The CDR3 region has the DNA TGTGCCAGCAGCTTCGCGAGCAGCGGGAGACCAGATACGCAGTATTTT. Amino acid sequence: CASSFASSGRPDTQYF.

The sample holds a few counts of this clone. J is TRBJ2-5 and V is TRBV11-2, with 13 bases that match TRBD2. CDR3 size: 15 residues. Trimming removed 4 bases from V and 5 bases from J; junction bases left unmatched: 4. Germline V lookup: CDR1 SGHAT, CDR2 FQNNGV. CDR3 nucleotides: TGTGCCAGCAGCTCAGGACTAGCGGGAGTGGAGACCCAGTACTTC. It codes for CASSSGLAGVETQYF.

The chain has TRBV18 and TRBJ2-7; D might be TRBD1 (6 bases). This CDR3 has 13 amino acids. V was trimmed by 2 bases and J by 4 bases, leaving 9 bases between them. Germline-derived CDR1 and CDR2 are KGHSH and LQKENI. The chain's CDR3 is CASSPVRGYEQYF. As DNA, the CDR3 is TGTGCCAGCTCACCAGTAAGGGGGTACGAGCAGTACTTC.

The chain links TRBV27 to TRBJ2-1; 10 bases fit TRBD2. This CDR3 comprises 15 residues. V was pared by 7 bases and J by 3 bases, with 6 bases of the junction left unmatched. Germline V gene lookup returns CDR1 MNHEY and CDR2 SMNVEV (reference sequence). CDR3: CASNSGGPLYNEQFF. CDR3 coding DNA: TGTGCCAGCAATAGCGGGGGGCCGCTCTACAATGAGCAGTTCTTC.

This rearrangement joins TRBV7-9 to TRBJ1-1, with 8 bases matching TRBD1. Germline CDR1 and CDR2: SEHNR and FQNEAQ (reference sequence). CDR3 length: 19 amino acids. Unmatched junction bases numbered 14, after V lost 2 bases and J lost 0 bases. The DNA for the CDR3 is TGTGCCAGCAGCTTAAGTACGATTCGGGACAGGTTAATGAACACTGAAGCTTTCTTT. Protein sequence: CASSLSTIRDRLMNTEAFF. Full variable domain (missing parts from reference TRBV7-9 and TRBJ1-1): DTGVSQNPRHKITKRGQNVTFRCDPISEHNRLYWYRQTLGQGPEFLTYFQNEAQLEKSRLLSDRFSAERPKGSFSTLEIQRTEQGDSAMYLCASSLSTIRDRLMNTEAFFGQGTRLTVV.

A few counts support this clone. The rearrangement joins TRBV5-6 to TRBJ1-1, with 7 bases that match TRBD1. Germline lookup yields CDR1 SGHDT and CDR2 YYEEEE. J lost 4 bases, V lost 4 bases, and 10 bases had no gene match. The CDR3 is 15 residues long. CDR3 DNA sequence: TGTGCCAGCAGCCCACAGGGGCCGGGGGGCACTGAAGCTTTCTTT. This translates into CASSPQGPGGTEAFF.

The chain combines TRBV28 with TRBJ2-3; tentative D call: TRBD2 (6 bases). Trimming removed 7 bases from V and 1 base from J, with 9 bases in between. This CDR3 is 13 amino acids long. Germline V gene lookup returns CDR1 MDHEN and CDR2 SYDVKM. The CDR3 DNA sequence: TGTGCCAGCACGGGGGTTCGCACAGATACGCAGTATTTT. Amino acids: CASTGVRTDTQYF.

The gene calls are TRBV10-2 and TRBJ2-7; TRBD2 matches 7 bases. The junction had 6 bases not matched to a gene; V was cut back by 6 bases and J by 7 bases. Germline values: CDR1 WSHSY, CDR2 SAAADI. CDR3 length equals 12 residues. This CDR3 is CASRDVGGEQYV. Written as DNA, the CDR3 is TGCGCCAGCAGGGACGTGGGAGGGGAGCAGTACGTC.

This chain uses TRBV19 with TRBJ1-2, with a tentative D call TRBD1 (6 bases). In germline, CDR1 is LNHDA, CDR2 SQIVND (reference sequence). The V gene lost 6 bases and the J gene lost 2 bases, with 10 bases spanning the gap. The CDR3 is made up of 13 amino acids. CDR3: CASRKDRNYGYTF. DNA of the CDR3: TGTGCCAGTAGGAAAGACAGGAACTATGGCTACACCTTC.

V gene TRBV19 combines with J gene TRBJ2-3, with 8 positions matching TRBD1. The germline CDR1 and CDR2 sequences are LNHDA and SQIVND (reference sequence). This CDR3 is built from 15 residues. V was pared by 5 bases and J by 4 bases, with 8 bases of the junction left unmatched. DNA of the CDR3: TGTGCCAGTAGTTCCTACGGACAGGGCCCAGATACGCAGTATTTT. It specifies CASSSYGQGPDTQYF.

This clone was recorded a few times. V and J are TRBV5-1 and TRBJ2-1, with TRBD2 identical over 8 bases. Germline CDR1 and CDR2: SGHRS and YFSETQ. The CDR3 totals 13 residues. The J segment lost 6 bases and the V segment lost 2 bases, leaving 1 base of the junction unmatched. The CDR3 bases are TGCGCCAGCAGCTTAACTAGCGGCAATGAGCAGTTCTTC. It specifies CASSLTSGNEQFF.

This chain joins TRBV6-1 and TRBJ2-7, with TRBD2 matching 8 bases. CDR3 length equals 13 residues. The trim removed 4 bases at V and 3 bases at J, leaving 2 bases unmatched. The germline gives CDR1 MNHNS, CDR2 SASEGT. The DNA of the CDR3 is TGTGCCAGCAGTGGAGGGACTAGCTACGAGCAGTACGTC. Its protein product is CASSGGTSYEQYV.

This clone showed up just a few times. V usage is TRBV4-1 and J usage is TRBJ2-1; D is unclear. V was pared by 1 base and J by 8 bases, with 9 bases between. Germline values: CDR1 MGHRA, CDR2 YSYEKL. This CDR3 has 13 residues. The CDR3 reads CASSQGWRYEQFF. The CDR3 region has the DNA TGCGCCAGCAGCCAAGGGTGGCGGTATGAGCAGTTCTTC.

This clone was observed a few times. J is TRBJ2-5 and V is TRBV2, with D unresolved. V was pared by 4 bases and J by 2 bases, with 11 bases between. The CDR3 has 14 residues. Germline V gives CDR1 SNHLY, CDR2 FYNNEI. In DNA, the CDR3 is TGTGCCAGCAGTGCGTTGTTGGTTCAAGAGACCCAGTACTTC. It codes for CASSALLVQETQYF.

Turning to this clone: Sequence at one end of the junction differs from germline and may be a read error. Other DNA sequences in the same sample also yield this CDR3. The chain has TRBV30 and TRBJ2-1; 8 bases match TRBD2. The CDR3 is 15 residues long. Germline CDR1 and CDR2: GTSNPN and SVGIG (reference sequence). CDR3 in DNA: TGTGCCTGGAATTGGGGTAGCGGGATGTACAACGAGCAGTTCTTC. This codes for CAWNWGSGMYNEQFF.

Comment on this clone: With only one base between it and a far larger clone, this is likely a read error. The chain is built from TRBV5-1 and TRBJ2-2; a weak D match, TRBD1 (6 bases). With 4 bases removed from V and 0 bases from J, the gap between germline ends came to 19 bases. The CDR3 contains 18 residues. Germline V gene lookup returns CDR1 SGHRS and CDR2 YFSETQ. The CDR3 DNA sequence: TGCGCCAGCAGCCCGGACCCAGGGGCGTTTACGAACACCGGGGAGCTGTTTTTT. This gives the protein CASSPDPGAFTNTGELFF.

In this sample, this clone turned up many times. This sequence joins TRBV29-1 and TRBJ2-4; no clear D. The CDR3 loop spans 12 amino acids. CDR1 and CDR2 (germline): SQVTM, ANQGSEA. Trimming pared 0 bases from V and 9 bases from J, leaving 9 bases between. The chain's CDR3 is CSVEDDGRIQYF. DNA for the CDR3: TGCAGCGTTGAAGACGACGGGCGCATTCAGTACTTC.

In its sample, this clone was seen a few times. Here the CDR3 DNA reads TGTGCCACCGCGATAACAGGGGAATATGGCTACACCTTC. Protein: CATAITGEYGYTF. The chain joins TRBV6-5 to TRBJ1-2; 7 bases agree with TRBD1. CDR1 is MNHEY and CDR2 is SVGAGI in the germline V gene. CDR3 length: 13 amino acids. Germline trimming cut 10 bases from V and 5 bases from J; bases unmatched to any gene: 10.

This chain joins TRBV2 and TRBJ2-5; unclear D gene. The CDR3 totals 12 residues. The ends were cut back, 7 bases at V and 2 bases at J, with 8 bases in the middle. CDR1 and CDR2 from the germline V gene are SNHLY and FYNNEI. The chain's CDR3 is CASTWAQETQYF. CDR3 nucleotides: TGTGCCAGCACGTGGGCTCAAGAGACCCAGTACTTC.